This TCR beta chain was captured in a study of graft-versus-host responses after intestinal transplantation. Study information: Grafts that recipients had were multivisceral, liver-intestinal, or isolated intestinal transplants. The study, taken as a whole, reports: High graft-versus-host to host-versus-graft clonal ratios were found in allografts of patients who had graft-donor T cell macrochimerism. Recipient marrow harbored GvH clones, some of which surfaced first in ileum or blood.

For this clone: What it binds is not known.

The CDR3 sequence is 13 residues long. The V gene lost 8 bases and the J gene lost 1 base, with 11 bases spanning the gap. Germline loops: CDR1 MDHEN, CDR2 SYDVKM. Measured with immunoSEQ multiplex PCR; TCRdb has only the in-frame clones, and not every one. Counted here are tens of thousands of clones, about four fifths occurring once; the ten biggest clones make up 15% to 20%. The J gene is TRBJ2-5, the V gene TRBV28; D might be TRBD1 or TRBD2, each matching 5 bases. Specimen: unstimulated CD8+ T cells sorted from spleen or lymph node cells, collected before intestinal transplant. The sequence was obtained from a human donor who received an intestinal transplant. Written as DNA, the CDR3 is TGTGCCAGCGGGGGTTACTTCCAAGAGACCCAGTACTTC. Protein sequence: CASGGYFQETQYF.